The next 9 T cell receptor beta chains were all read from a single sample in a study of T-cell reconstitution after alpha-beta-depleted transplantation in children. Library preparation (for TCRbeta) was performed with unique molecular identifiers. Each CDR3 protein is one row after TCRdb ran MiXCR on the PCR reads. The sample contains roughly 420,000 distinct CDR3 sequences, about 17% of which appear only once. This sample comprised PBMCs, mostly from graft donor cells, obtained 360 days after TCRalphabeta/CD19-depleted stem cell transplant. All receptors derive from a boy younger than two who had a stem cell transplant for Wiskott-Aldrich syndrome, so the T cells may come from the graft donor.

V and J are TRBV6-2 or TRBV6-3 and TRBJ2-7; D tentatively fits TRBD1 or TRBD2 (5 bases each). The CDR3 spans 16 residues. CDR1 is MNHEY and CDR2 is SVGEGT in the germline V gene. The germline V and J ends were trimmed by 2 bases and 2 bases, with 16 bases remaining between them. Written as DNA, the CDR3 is TGTGCCAGCAGTTACGGGAGACAGCATAATACCTACGAGCAGTACTTC. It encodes CASSYGRQHNTYEQYF.

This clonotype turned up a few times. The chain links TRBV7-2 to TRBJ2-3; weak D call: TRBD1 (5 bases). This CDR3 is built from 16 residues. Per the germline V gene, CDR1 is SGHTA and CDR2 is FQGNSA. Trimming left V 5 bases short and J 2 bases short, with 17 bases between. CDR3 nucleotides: TGTGCCAGCAGCGTAAGGGGTTGGCAGTTCACAGATACGCAGTATTTT. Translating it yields CASSVRGWQFTDTQYF.

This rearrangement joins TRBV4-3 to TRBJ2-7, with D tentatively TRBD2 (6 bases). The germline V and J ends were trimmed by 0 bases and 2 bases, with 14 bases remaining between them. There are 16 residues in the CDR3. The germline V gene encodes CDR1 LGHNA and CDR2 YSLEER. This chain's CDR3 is CASSQDRGLTTYEQYF. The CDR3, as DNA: TGCGCCAGCAGCCAAGATCGTGGACTAACTACCTACGAGCAGTACTTC.

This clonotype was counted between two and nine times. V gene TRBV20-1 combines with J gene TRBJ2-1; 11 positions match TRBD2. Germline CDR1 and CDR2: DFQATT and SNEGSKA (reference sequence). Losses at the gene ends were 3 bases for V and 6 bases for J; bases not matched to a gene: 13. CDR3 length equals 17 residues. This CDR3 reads CSARVGTSGRLRNEQFF. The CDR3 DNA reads TGCAGTGCTAGGGTTGGGACTAGCGGACGCTTGCGCAATGAGCAGTTCTTC.

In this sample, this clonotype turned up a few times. The CDR3 DNA reads as TGTGCCAGCAGCCAAACAGGGGGTGCTGAAGCTTTCTTT. Amino acid sequence: CASSQTGGAEAFF. V gene TRBV14 combines with J gene TRBJ1-1; 8 bases fit TRBD1. Germline V gene lookup returns CDR1 SGHDN and CDR2 FVKESK. The CDR3 contains 13 residues. The ends lost 2 bases at V and 6 bases at J; junction bases unmatched: 2.

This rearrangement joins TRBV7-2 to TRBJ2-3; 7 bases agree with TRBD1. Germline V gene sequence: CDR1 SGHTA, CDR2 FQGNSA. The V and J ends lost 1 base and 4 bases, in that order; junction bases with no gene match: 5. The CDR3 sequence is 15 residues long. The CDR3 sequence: CASSLVQGVADTQYF. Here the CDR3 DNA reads TGTGCCAGCAGCTTAGTTCAGGGGGTCGCAGATACGCAGTATTTT.

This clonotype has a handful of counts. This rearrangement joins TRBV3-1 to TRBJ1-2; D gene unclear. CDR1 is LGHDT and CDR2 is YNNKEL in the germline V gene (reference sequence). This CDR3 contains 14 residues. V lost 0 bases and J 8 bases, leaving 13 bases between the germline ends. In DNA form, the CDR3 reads TGTGCCAGCAGCCAAGATACGGGAGCGATCGGCTACACCTTC. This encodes CASSQDTGAIGYTF. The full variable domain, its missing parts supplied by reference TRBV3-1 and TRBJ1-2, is DTAVSQTPKYLVTQMGNDKSIKCEQNLGHDTMYWYKQDSKKFLKIMFSYNNKELIINETVPNRFSPKSPDKAHLNLHINSLELGDSAVYFCASSQDTGAIGYTFGSGTRLTVV.

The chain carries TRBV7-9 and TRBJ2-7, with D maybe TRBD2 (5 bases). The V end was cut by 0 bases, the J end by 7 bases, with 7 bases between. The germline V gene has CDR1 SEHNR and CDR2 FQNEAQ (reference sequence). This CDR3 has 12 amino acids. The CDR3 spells CASSLARGEQYF. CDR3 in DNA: TGTGCCAGCAGCTTAGCTCGGGGTGAGCAGTACTTC.

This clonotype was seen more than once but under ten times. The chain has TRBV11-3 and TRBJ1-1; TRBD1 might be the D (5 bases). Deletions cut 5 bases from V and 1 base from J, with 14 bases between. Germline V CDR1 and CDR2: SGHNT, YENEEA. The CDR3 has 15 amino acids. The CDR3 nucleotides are TGTGCCAGCAGCCCTATCAGACAGAAGAACACTGAAGCTTTCTTT. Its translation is CASSPIRQKNTEAFF.